This T cell receptor (beta chain) stems from a study of control samples from healthy donors and cancer patients. V was trimmed by 4 bases and J by 2 bases, leaving 5 bases between them. This CDR3 contains 13 residues. From germline, CDR1 is WNHNN and CDR2 SYGVQD (reference sequence). Assay: immunoSEQ multiplex PCR; the TCRdb copy retains only in-frame clones and omits some. This sample has some 2,800 clones, with around 75% found just once. The TCR was taken from a male donor with melanoma. Specimen: formalin-fixed, paraffin-embedded tissue. J is TRBJ2-2 and V is TRBV10-1; D is undetermined. DNA for the CDR3: TGCGCCAGCAGTGGGCCAAACACCGGGGAGCTGTTTTTT. Translated, it gives CASSGPNTGELFF.